Listed here are 30 T cell receptor beta chains from one sample, sequenced in a study of cytomegalovirus exposure and HLA in healthy donors. The primer mix had 60 Vbeta and 13 Jbeta primers. This table comes from immunoSEQ multiplex PCR, and its TCRdb copy is limited to in-frame clones, with some not included. The repertoire holds about 170,000 clones, with around four fifths as singletons. Sequenced input: PBMCs. Receptor source: a female donor in good health and CMV-seronegative.

With respect to this clone: One end of the junction is discordant with germline, which a read error may explain. This rearrangement joins TRBV7-9 to TRBJ1-5; tentative D call: TRBD1 (6 bases). Germline V lookup: CDR1 SEHNR, CDR2 FQNEAQ (reference sequence). This CDR3 has 16 amino acids. CDR3 residues: CSSSLVQGMSNQPQHF. The CDR3 DNA follows: TGTTCCAGCAGCTTAGTACAGGGAATGAGCAATCAGCCCCAGCATTTT.

This clone appeared a single time. V gene TRBV5-1 combines with J gene TRBJ2-5; D is unclear. The DNA end lines up better with TRBJ2-7; the J call may be wrong. This CDR3 is 13 amino acids long. CDR1 and CDR2 (germline): SGHRS, YFSETQ. The CDR3 reads CASSLEGNYEQYF. The CDR3 DNA reads as TGCGCCAGCAGCTTGGAAGGCAACTACGAGCAGTACTTC.

This clone has only one observation. The CDR3 coding sequence is TGTGCCAGCTCACCACCCGGGTATGGCTACACCTTC. Translation gives CASSPPGYGYTF. The chain has TRBV18 and TRBJ1-2; D is ambiguous. Per the germline V gene, CDR1 is KGHSH and CDR2 is LQKENI. Trimming pared 0 bases from V and 5 bases from J, leaving 4 bases between. The CDR3 spans 12 residues. Complete variable domain (other parts from reference TRBV18 and TRBJ1-2): NAGVMQNPRHLVRRRGQEARLRCSPMKGHSHVYWYRQLPEEGLKFMVYLQKENIIDESGMPKERFSAEFPKEGPSILRIQQVVRGDSAAYFCASSPPGYGYTFGSGTRLTVV.

This CDR3 is CAPPAPQSNQPQHF. The CDR3 region has the DNA TGTGCCCCTCCCGCCCCCCAGTCCAATCAGCCCCAGCATTTT. The V gene is TRBV10-3, the J gene TRBJ1-5, with D unclear. This CDR3 spans 14 amino acids. Trimming left V 11 bases short and J 3 bases short, with 17 bases between. In germline, CDR1 is ENHRY, CDR2 SYGVKD.

The rearrangement uses TRBV5-1 and TRBJ1-4; D gene uncertain. V lost 2 bases, J lost 0 bases, and 8 bases lay in between. This CDR3 comprises 15 residues. From germline, CDR1 is SGHRS and CDR2 YFSETQ. CDR3 DNA sequence: TGCGCCAGCAGCTTTACAGCGGCAACTAATGAAAAACTGTTTTTT. Protein sequence: CASSFTAATNEKLFF.

The chain is built from TRBV29-1 and TRBJ2-7; 10 bases map to TRBD2. Germline values: CDR1 SQVTM, CDR2 ANQGSEA. J was trimmed by 1 base and V by 4 bases; bases with no gene match: 4. The length of the CDR3 is 14 residues. The CDR3 protein is CSVAVSGGSYEQYF. The DNA for the CDR3 is TGCAGCGTTGCAGTTAGCGGGGGGTCCTACGAGCAGTACTTC.

The table lists this clone with a count of one. The junction and the germline gene differ at one end; a read error may be behind it. The V call is TRBV7-7, the J call TRBJ2-1, with D perhaps TRBD1 (5 bases). This CDR3 region has 14 residues. From germline, CDR1 is SSHAT and CDR2 FNYEAQ (reference sequence). As DNA, the CDR3 is TGTGCTAGCAGCTTAGCTGGCAGGGACAATGAGCAGTTCTTC. This encodes CASSLAGRDNEQFF.

This clone was picked up one time. This chain uses TRBV2 with TRBJ1-1, with a possible D match to TRBD1 (5 bases). This CDR3 contains 15 residues. Looked up from germline, CDR1 is SNHLY and CDR2 is FYNNEI. V lost 5 bases to trimming and J lost 2 bases, with 15 bases between them. In DNA, the CDR3 is TGTGCCAGCAGTAGACAGCCCAGAGTAAACACTGAAGCTTTCTTT. It codes for CASSRQPRVNTEAFF.

The gene calls are TRBV18 and TRBJ2-7, with D perhaps matching TRBD1 (6 bases). V shed 4 bases and J shed 1 base, with 11 bases lying between them. Germline V lookup: CDR1 KGHSH, CDR2 LQKENI. CDR3 length: 14 residues. The CDR3 sequence is CASSLRQESYEQYF. The CDR3 DNA follows: TGTGCCAGCTCACTAAGACAGGAGTCCTACGAGCAGTACTTC.

The chain has TRBV7-9 and TRBJ2-7; TRBD2 is a possible D gene (6 bases). V dropped 5 bases and J dropped 2 bases, with 19 bases sitting between them. This CDR3 has 16 residues. Germline V gives CDR1 SEHNR, CDR2 FQNEAQ (reference sequence). The CDR3 sequence: CASSLTRLGEAYEQYF. CDR3 sequence (DNA): TGTGCCAGCAGCCTTACAAGGTTGGGGGAGGCCTACGAGCAGTACTTC.

The genes are TRBV28 and TRBJ2-1, with 10 bases lining up with TRBD2. Trimming at V came to 7 bases and at J to 8 bases, leaving 11 bases not matched to a gene. This CDR3 has 15 amino acids. CDR1 and CDR2 (germline): MDHEN, SYDVKM. CDR3 coding DNA: TGTGCCAGCATTAATCTAGGACTAGCGGAGTATGAGCAGTTCTTC. This codes for CASINLGLAEYEQFF.

The chain links TRBV5-1 to TRBJ2-7; the D gene is possibly TRBD2 (7 bases). V lost 0 bases and J 3 bases, leaving 10 bases between the germline ends. This CDR3 has 14 amino acids. Germline V gene lookup returns CDR1 SGHRS and CDR2 YFSETQ. DNA of the CDR3: TGCGCCAGCAGCTTGGAGGGGGGGATCTACGAGCAGTACTTC. This encodes CASSLEGGIYEQYF.

This sequence joins TRBV6-1 and TRBJ1-5; TRBD1 is a possible D gene (6 bases). V was trimmed by 6 bases and J by 12 bases, leaving 24 bases between them. Per the germline V gene, CDR1 is MNHNS and CDR2 is SASEGT. The CDR3 runs to 15 residues. The CDR3 loop is CASRPAGTQTGNQHF. The CDR3 region has the DNA TGTGCCAGCAGGCCCGCCGGGACACAAACTGGGAACCAGCATTTT.

This clone was observed a few times. The chain links TRBV5-1 to TRBJ2-7, with TRBD1 matching over 8 bases. This CDR3 has 15 residues. V lost 3 bases, J lost 7 bases, and 12 bases stayed unmatched. CDR1 is SGHRS and CDR2 is YFSETQ in the germline V gene. In DNA, the CDR3 is TGCGCCAGCAGCTCAGGACAGGGCAGTGCTCGGGAGCAGTACTTC. Translated: CASSSGQGSAREQYF.

The chain has TRBV4-3 and TRBJ2-3, with 8 bases aligning to TRBD2. The CDR3 runs 15 residues. With 5 bases clipped from V and 4 bases from J, the junction kept 8 bases outside the gene matches. From germline, CDR1 is LGHNA and CDR2 YSLEER. CDR3 protein: CASSSTSAGADTQYF. In DNA, the CDR3 is TGCGCCAGCAGCTCGACTAGCGCGGGCGCAGATACGCAGTATTTT.

This chain connects TRBV19 to TRBJ1-6, with a tentative D call TRBD1 (6 bases). The CDR3 is 13 amino acids. Between the trimmed V and J ends, which lost 9 bases and 9 bases, there was a span of 15 bases. Germline assignment: CDR1 LNHDA and CDR2 SQIVND (reference sequence). As DNA, the CDR3 is TGTGCCAGCATACAGGGTATAGGTTCACCCCTCCACTTT. Protein: CASIQGIGSPLHF.

The sample holds a few counts of this clone. The chain has TRBV5-5 and TRBJ2-3, with 8 bases fitting TRBD2. The CDR3 is made up of 15 amino acids. Unmatched junction bases numbered 14, after V lost 9 bases and J lost 5 bases. Germline CDR1 is SGHKS and CDR2 is YYEKEE (reference sequence). CDR3 DNA sequence: TGTGCCACGGCGGGGGCGGGGGGCCCGGGAGATACGCAGTATTTT. This encodes CATAGAGGPGDTQYF.

The V and J genes are TRBV5-8 and TRBJ1-4, with D perhaps matching TRBD1 (6 bases). The V end lost 3 bases, the J end lost 8 bases, and 14 bases lay between the germline ends. The germline CDR1 and CDR2 sequences are SGHTS and YDEGEE. The CDR3 totals 14 residues. CDR3 amino acids: CASSSRGKGEKLFF. The CDR3 DNA reads as TGTGCCAGCAGCTCCAGGGGCAAGGGCGAAAAACTGTTTTTT.

J is TRBJ1-2 and V is TRBV5-5, with unresolved D. Germline loops: CDR1 SGHKS, CDR2 YYEKEE (reference sequence). The CDR3 extends over 14 amino acids. The ends were cut back, 0 bases at V and 3 bases at J, with 9 bases in the middle. This CDR3 is CASSLVFGDYGYTF. The DNA of the CDR3 is TGTGCCAGCAGCTTGGTGTTTGGAGACTATGGCTACACCTTC.

This clone was counted a single time. Other DNA sequences in this sample translate to the same CDR3. J is TRBJ1-6 and V is TRBV7-2; D unresolved. Trimming shortened V by 1 base and J by 7 bases, and 8 bases separated the two germline ends. From germline, CDR1 is SGHTA and CDR2 FQGNSA. The CDR3 is made up of 14 amino acids. This CDR3 reads CASSLGQRNSPLHF. The CDR3 nucleotides read TGTGCCAGCAGCTTAGGTCAGAGGAATTCACCCCTCCACTTT.

The chain carries TRBV5-1 and TRBJ2-7; TRBD1 aligns across 10 bases. V lost 6 bases, J lost 3 bases, and 6 bases stayed unmatched. CDR3 length equals 14 residues. Germline V gene sequence: CDR1 SGHRS, CDR2 YFSETQ. The CDR3 protein is CASNPGQGYYEQYF. For the CDR3, the DNA is TGCGCCAGCAACCCGGGACAGGGGTACTACGAGCAGTACTTC.

The V gene is TRBV6-6, the J gene TRBJ1-2; 7 bases line up with TRBD1. CDR1 MNHNY and CDR2 SVGAGI come from the germline V gene (reference sequence). The CDR3 runs to 14 residues. Unmatched junction bases numbered 14, after V lost 6 bases and J lost 10 bases. In DNA form, the CDR3 reads TGTGCCAGCAGCTCCTTACGACAGGGCGGTGACTACACCTTC. Protein: CASSSLRQGGDYTF.

This clone was seen only a few times. The rearrangement uses TRBV4-1 and TRBJ2-2; 7 bases are a match to TRBD1. Trimming cost V 4 bases and J 5 bases; bases outside gene matches: 10. The germline V gene has CDR1 MGHRA and CDR2 YSYEKL. This CDR3 is 16 amino acids long. The CDR3 loop reads CASSPPQGVKTGELFF. The CDR3 DNA is TGCGCCAGCAGCCCCCCTCAGGGGGTGAAAACCGGGGAGCTGTTTTTT.

The CDR3 DNA sequence: TGTGCCAGCAGCCTCCTCGGAGGGAGGACTGAAGCTTTCTTT. Residues: CASSLLGGRTEAFF. The chain recombines TRBV27 with TRBJ1-1, with no clear D. There are 14 residues in the CDR3. Germline V lookup: CDR1 MNHEY, CDR2 SMNVEV (reference sequence). Trimming shortened V by 6 bases and J by 5 bases, and 16 bases separated the two germline ends.

The J gene is TRBJ2-1, the V gene TRBV7-2; a weak D match, TRBD2 (6 bases). The CDR3 is 15 residues long. V was shortened by 5 bases and J by 4 bases, with 15 bases between the two germline ends. In germline, CDR1 is SGHTA, CDR2 FQGNSA. CDR3 sequence reads: CASSLHHGGYNEQFF. CDR3 nucleotide sequence: TGTGCCAGCAGCCTCCACCACGGGGGTTACAATGAGCAGTTCTTC.

The gene calls are TRBV5-4 and TRBJ1-1; D is unclear. This CDR3 contains 16 residues. Germline loops: CDR1 SGHNT, CDR2 YYREEE (reference sequence). V was trimmed by 1 base and J by 1 base, leaving 14 bases between them. This chain's CDR3 is CASSLILTGRNTEAFF. DNA of the CDR3: TGTGCCAGCAGCTTGATCCTGACTGGTCGGAACACTGAAGCTTTCTTT.

The rearrangement uses TRBV4-1 and TRBJ2-3, with TRBD2 matching 9 bases. With V trimmed by 2 bases and J by 0 bases, 18 bases remained unmatched. CDR1 and CDR2 (germline): MGHRA, YSYEKL. CDR3 length equals 21 residues. CDR3 region: CASSQYYFIAGARGSTDTQYF. In DNA, the CDR3 is TGCGCCAGCAGCCAATACTATTTTATAGCGGGGGCCCGGGGGAGCACAGATACGCAGTATTTT.

The chain employs TRBV27 and TRBJ2-5; 10 bases match TRBD2. Germline values: CDR1 MNHEY, CDR2 SMNVEV (reference sequence). V shed 2 bases and J 4 bases; nucleotides not matched to a gene: 4. CDR3 length: 15 residues. The CDR3 here is CASSLSGGAGETQYF. The CDR3, as DNA: TGTGCCAGCAGTTTAAGCGGGGGGGCCGGAGAGACCCAGTACTTC.

J is TRBJ2-1 and V is TRBV7-8, with 11 bases fitting TRBD2. J was trimmed by 7 bases and V by 2 bases; bases with no gene match: 4. This CDR3 is built from 15 residues. From germline, CDR1 is SGHVS and CDR2 FQNEAQ. CDR3 loop: CASSLLAGGFNEQFF. DNA for the CDR3: TGTGCCAGCAGCTTACTAGCGGGAGGTTTTAATGAGCAGTTCTTC.

This chain joins TRBV19 and TRBJ2-6, with D possibly being TRBD1 (6 bases). CDR3 size: 18 residues. Germline CDR1 LNHDA, CDR2 SQIVND (reference sequence). V was clipped by 4 bases and J by 4 bases, with 20 bases between them. CDR3 sequence: CASSTTTGVFGGANVLTF. Written as DNA, the CDR3 is TGTGCCAGTAGTACAACGACAGGAGTCTTTGGAGGGGCCAACGTCCTGACTTTC.